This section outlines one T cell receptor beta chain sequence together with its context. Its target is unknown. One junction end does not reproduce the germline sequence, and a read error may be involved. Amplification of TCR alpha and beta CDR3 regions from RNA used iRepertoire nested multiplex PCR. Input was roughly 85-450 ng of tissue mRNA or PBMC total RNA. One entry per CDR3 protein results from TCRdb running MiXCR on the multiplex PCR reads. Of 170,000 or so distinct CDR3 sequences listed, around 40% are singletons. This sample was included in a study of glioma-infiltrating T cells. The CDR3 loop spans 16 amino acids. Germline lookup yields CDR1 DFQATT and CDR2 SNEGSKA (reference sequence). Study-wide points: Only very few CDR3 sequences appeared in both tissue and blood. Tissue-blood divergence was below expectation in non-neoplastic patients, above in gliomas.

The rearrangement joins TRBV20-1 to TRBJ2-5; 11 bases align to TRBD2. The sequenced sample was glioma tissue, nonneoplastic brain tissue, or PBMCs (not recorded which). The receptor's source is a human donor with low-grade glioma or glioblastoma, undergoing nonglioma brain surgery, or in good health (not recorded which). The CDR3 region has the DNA TGCAGTTCTAGCCCTCAACTAGCGGGAGCGGTAAAGACCCAGTACTTC. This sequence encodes CSSSPQLAGAVKTQYF.